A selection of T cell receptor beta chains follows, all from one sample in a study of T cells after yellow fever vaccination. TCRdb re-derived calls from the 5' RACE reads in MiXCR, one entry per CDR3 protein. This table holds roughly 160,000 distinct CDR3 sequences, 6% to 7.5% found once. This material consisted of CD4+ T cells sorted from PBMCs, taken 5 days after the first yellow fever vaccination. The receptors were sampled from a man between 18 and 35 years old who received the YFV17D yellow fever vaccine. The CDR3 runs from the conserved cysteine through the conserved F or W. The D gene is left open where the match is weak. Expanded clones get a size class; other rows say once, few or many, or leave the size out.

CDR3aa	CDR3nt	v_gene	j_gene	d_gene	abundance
CARRLEGGVPQHF	TGTGCCAGGAGACTCGAGGGGGGGGTGCCCCAGCATTTT	TRBV12-3/TRBV12-4	TRBJ1-5	.	.
CASSYQRADTQYF	TGTGCCAGCAGTTACCAACGGGCAGATACGCAGTATTTT	TRBV27	TRBJ2-3	.	.
CATGTAGETQYF	TGTGCCACCGGGACGGCAGGAGAGACCCAGTACTTC	TRBV19	TRBJ2-5	.	few
CASSGRPFSNYGYTF	TGTGCCAGCAGTGGGAGACCCTTTTCTAACTATGGCTACACCTTC	TRBV12-3/TRBV12-4	TRBJ1-2	.	many
CASSTGPKETQYF	TGTGCCAGCAGCACGGGACCTAAAGAGACCCAGTACTTC	TRBV7-2	TRBJ2-5	.	many
CASSDQGAGTEAFF	TGCGCCAGCAGCGACCAGGGGGCTGGGACTGAAGCTTTCTTT	TRBV5-1	TRBJ1-1	TRBD1	few
CASSLFTPYNEQFF	TGTGCCAGCAGCTTATTTACGCCATACAATGAGCAGTTCTTC	TRBV11-2	TRBJ2-1	.	.
CSVEDPRRSDTQYF	TGCAGCGTTGAAGACCCCCGGAGGTCGGATACGCAGTATTTT	TRBV29-1	TRBJ2-3	.	.
CASSLGSVAGMGRNEQFF	TGTGCCAGCAGCTTAGGATCGGTAGCGGGGATGGGGAGGAATGAGCAGTTCTTC	TRBV11-2	TRBJ2-1	TRBD2	few
CASREGTPRGEQYF	TGTGCCAGCAGGGAGGGCACACCACGCGGCGAGCAGTACTTC	TRBV2	TRBJ2-7	.	many
CSAIKGGATSTDTQYF	TGCAGTGCAATTAAAGGGGGGGCAACTAGCACAGATACGCAGTATTTT	TRBV20-1	TRBJ2-3	.	many
CAIGNSNQPQHF	TGTGCCATCGGTAATAGCAATCAGCCCCAGCATTTT	TRBV10-3	TRBJ1-5	.	many
CASSPHLEGSGNTIYF	TGTGCCAGCAGTCCTCACCTCGAGGGCTCTGGAAACACCATATATTTT	TRBV9	TRBJ1-3	.	.
CSASSGGIYSEQFF	TGCAGTGCTTCGAGCGGGGGGATATATAGTGAGCAGTTCTTC	TRBV20-1	TRBJ2-1	TRBD2	.
CSARNNEKLFF	TGCAGTGCTAGGAATAATGAAAAACTGTTTTTT	TRBV20-1	TRBJ1-4	.	many
CAITSPGAQETQYF	TGTGCCATCACCTCCCCAGGGGCGCAAGAGACCCAGTACTTC	TRBV10-3	TRBJ2-5	.	many
CASSQDSGSLGYEQYF	TGTGCCAGCAGCCAAGATTCGGGGTCCTTAGGCTACGAGCAGTACTTC	TRBV3-1	TRBJ2-7	.	.
CASSPLSGAHHTQYF	TGTGCCAGCAGCCCGCTCAGCGGGGCACACCATACGCAGTATTTT	TRBV9	TRBJ2-3	TRBD2	few
CSARVSGGTEAFF	TGCAGTGCTAGAGTGTCGGGGGGAACTGAAGCTTTCTTT	TRBV20-1	TRBJ1-1	.	many
CASSYFPVQGISSYNSPLHF	TGTGCCAGCAGTTACTTCCCCGTTCAGGGTATCAGCTCCTATAATTCACCCCTCCACTTT	TRBV6-2/TRBV6-3	TRBJ1-6	.	many
CASSTDSVQPQHF	TGTGCCAGCAGCACCGACAGCGTCCAGCCCCAGCATTTT	TRBV7-2	TRBJ1-5	.	.
CASSLGQKNSPLHF	TGTGCCAGCAGCTTGGGGCAGAAAAATTCACCCCTCCACTTT	TRBV7-9	TRBJ1-6	.	.
CASSASANTEAFF	TGTGCCAGCAGCGCCTCAGCGAACACTGAAGCTTTCTTT	TRBV12-3/TRBV12-4	TRBJ1-1	.	.
CASSLAGDLGNIQYF	TGCGCCAGCAGCTTGGCGGGGGACCTGGGAAACATTCAGTACTTC	TRBV5-1	TRBJ2-4	.	.
CASRLRGGLTGELFF	TGTGCCAGCAGGTTGCGGGGGGGCCTCACCGGGGAGCTGTTTTTT	TRBV27	TRBJ2-2	TRBD2	many
CSAKRDGNQPQHF	TGCAGTGCTAAGCGGGACGGCAATCAGCCCCAGCATTTT	TRBV20-1	TRBJ1-5	.	many
CAIRLAGAYNEQFF	TGTGCCATCCGGCTAGCGGGTGCTTACAATGAGCAGTTCTTC	TRBV6-1	TRBJ2-1	TRBD2	.
CASSLARPTEAFF	TGTGCCAGCAGCTTAGCACGGCCCACTGAAGCTTTCTTT	TRBV11-1	TRBJ1-1	.	many
CASSPPGTGYGYEQYF	TGTGCCAGCAGCCCCCCAGGGACAGGGTATGGCTACGAGCAGTACTTC	TRBV3-1	TRBJ2-7	TRBD1	.
CSAKNGARYNEQFF	TGCAGTGCTAAGAATGGGGCCCGGTACAATGAGCAGTTCTTC	TRBV20-1	TRBJ2-1	.	many
CASSLERAAGELFF	TGCGCCAGCAGCTTGGAGCGTGCAGCCGGGGAGCTGTTTTTT	TRBV5-1	TRBJ2-2	.	.
CSVHELGQFF	TGCAGCGTCCACGAACTTGGGCAGTTCTTC	TRBV29-1	TRBJ2-1	.	many
CASRPDRGGGETQYF	TGTGCCAGTAGACCCGACAGGGGAGGTGGAGAGACCCAGTACTTC	TRBV19	TRBJ2-5	TRBD1	.
CASSLAVGRGSVNYGYTF	TGTGCCAGCAGCTTAGCGGTGGGCAGAGGGAGCGTTAACTATGGCTACACCTTC	TRBV7-2	TRBJ1-2	.	.
CASSRTGGLRTFF	TGTGCCAGCAGCCGGACAGGGGGCTTACGAACTTTCTTT	TRBV27	TRBJ1-1	TRBD1	many
CATSVPGQAKNEQFF	TGTGCCACCAGTGTTCCGGGACAGGCAAAGAATGAGCAGTTCTTC	TRBV24-1	TRBJ2-1	TRBD1	many
CASSQRPSGGAADTQYF	TGCGCCAGCAGCCAACGTCCTAGCGGGGGGGCCGCCGATACGCAGTATTTT	TRBV4-3	TRBJ2-3	TRBD2	many
CASSADWSPYNEQFF	TGTGCCAGCAGCGCCGATTGGAGCCCGTACAATGAGCAGTTCTTC	TRBV2	TRBJ2-1	.	many
CASSGLAGVEQYF	TGTGCCAGCAGTGGACTAGCGGGGGTTGAGCAGTACTTC	TRBV2	TRBJ2-7	TRBD2	many
CASSQSGGWFGTQYF	TGCGCCAGCAGCCAAAGCGGGGGGTGGTTTGGTACGCAGTATTTT	TRBV4-3	TRBJ2-3	TRBD2	many
CATFSGGGETQYF	TGTGCCACATTTAGCGGGGGGGGCGAGACCCAGTACTTC	TRBV6-2/TRBV6-3	TRBJ2-5	TRBD2	.
CASETQGGRNNEQFF	TGCGCCAGCGAAACCCAGGGTGGAAGAAACAATGAGCAGTTCTTC	TRBV5-1	TRBJ2-1	.	many
CASSPQGRSGANVLTF	TGTGCCAGCAGTCCACAGGGGCGCTCTGGGGCCAACGTCCTGACTTTC	TRBV7-2	TRBJ2-6	TRBD1	many
CASSYTPEGPQAFF	TGTGCCAGCAGCTACACCCCCGAGGGTCCTCAAGCTTTCTTT	TRBV6-5	TRBJ1-1	.	many
CASLLRGQGDTGELFF	TGTGCCAGCCTTCTCCGGGGACAGGGAGACACCGGGGAGCTGTTTTTT	TRBV19	TRBJ2-2	TRBD1	.
CSVGVLAGNPWRVETQYF	TGCAGCGTTGGGGTTCTAGCGGGGAACCCGTGGAGGGTAGAGACCCAGTACTTC	TRBV29-1	TRBJ2-5	TRBD2	many
CASSPEGWDTEAFF	TGCGCCAGCAGCCCCGAAGGCTGGGACACTGAAGCTTTCTTT	TRBV5-1	TRBJ1-1	.	.
CASSRQGTQETQYF	TGTGCCAGCAGTCGACAGGGAACCCAAGAGACCCAGTACTTC	TRBV7-9	TRBJ2-5	TRBD1	many
CASSEHRTYGYTF	TGTGCCAGCAGCGAACATAGAACCTATGGCTACACCTTC	TRBV7-8	TRBJ1-2	.	.
CASLDGPYPQETQYF	TGTGCCAGCCTGGACGGCCCCTATCCTCAAGAGACCCAGTACTTC	TRBV7-2	TRBJ2-5	.	.
CASSLGGGLNNNEQFF	TGTGCCAGCAGCTTAGGGGGGGGACTCAATAACAATGAGCAGTTCTTC	TRBV7-2	TRBJ2-1	TRBD2	many
CASSPPDRTNTEAFF	TGCGCCAGCAGCCCGCCGGACAGGACGAACACTGAAGCTTTCTTT	TRBV5-1	TRBJ1-1	TRBD1	many